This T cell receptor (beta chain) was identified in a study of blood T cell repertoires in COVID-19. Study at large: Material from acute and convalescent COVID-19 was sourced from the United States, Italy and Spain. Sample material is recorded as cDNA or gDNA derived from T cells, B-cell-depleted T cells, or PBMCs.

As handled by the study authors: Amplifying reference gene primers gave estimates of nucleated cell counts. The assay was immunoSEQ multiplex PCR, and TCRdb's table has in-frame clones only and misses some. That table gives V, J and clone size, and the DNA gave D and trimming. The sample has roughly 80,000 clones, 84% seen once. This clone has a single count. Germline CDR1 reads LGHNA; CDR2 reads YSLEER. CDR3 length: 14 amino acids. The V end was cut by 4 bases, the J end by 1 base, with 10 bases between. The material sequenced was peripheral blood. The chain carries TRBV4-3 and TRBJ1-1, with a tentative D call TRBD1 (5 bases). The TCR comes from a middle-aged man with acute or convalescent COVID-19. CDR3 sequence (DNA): TGCGCCAGCAGCCTAGAGACAGCGAACACTGAAGCTTTCTTT. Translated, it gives CASSLETANTEAFF.